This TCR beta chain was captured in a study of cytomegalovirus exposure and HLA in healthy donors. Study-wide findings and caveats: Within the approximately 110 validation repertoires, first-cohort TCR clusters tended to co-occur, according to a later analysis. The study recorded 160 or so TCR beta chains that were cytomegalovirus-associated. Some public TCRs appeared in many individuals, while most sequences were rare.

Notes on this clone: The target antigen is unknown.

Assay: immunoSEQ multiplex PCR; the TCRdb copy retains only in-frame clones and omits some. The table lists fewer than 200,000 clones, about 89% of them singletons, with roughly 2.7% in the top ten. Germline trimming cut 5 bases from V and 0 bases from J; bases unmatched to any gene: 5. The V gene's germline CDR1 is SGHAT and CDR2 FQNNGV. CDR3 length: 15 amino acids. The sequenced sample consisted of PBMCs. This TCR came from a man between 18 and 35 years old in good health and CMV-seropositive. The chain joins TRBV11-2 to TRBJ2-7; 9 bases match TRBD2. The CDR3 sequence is CASSKTSGRSYEQYF. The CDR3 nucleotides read TGTGCCAGCAGCAAGACTAGCGGACGCTCCTACGAGCAGTACTTC.